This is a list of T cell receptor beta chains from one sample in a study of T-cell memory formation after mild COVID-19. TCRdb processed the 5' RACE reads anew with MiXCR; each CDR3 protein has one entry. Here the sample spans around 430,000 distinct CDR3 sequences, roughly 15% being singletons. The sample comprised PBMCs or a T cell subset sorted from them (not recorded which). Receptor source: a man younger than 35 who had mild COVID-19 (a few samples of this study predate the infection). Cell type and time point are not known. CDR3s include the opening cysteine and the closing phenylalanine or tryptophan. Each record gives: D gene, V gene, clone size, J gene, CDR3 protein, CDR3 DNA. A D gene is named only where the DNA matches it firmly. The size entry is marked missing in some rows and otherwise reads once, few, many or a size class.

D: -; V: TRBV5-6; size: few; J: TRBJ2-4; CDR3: CASSFLTVRPLAKNIQYF; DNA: TGTGCCAGCAGCTTCCTTACCGTTCGGCCGCTAGCCAAAAACATTCAGTACTTC
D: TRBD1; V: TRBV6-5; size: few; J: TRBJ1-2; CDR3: CASSLQGGGSGYTF; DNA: TGTGCCAGCAGCCTCCAGGGGGGGGGCTCTGGCTACACCTTC
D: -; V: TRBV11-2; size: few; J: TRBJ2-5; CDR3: CASSLAVGWETQYF; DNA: TGTGCCAGCAGCTTAGCCGTCGGATGGGAGACCCAGTACTTC
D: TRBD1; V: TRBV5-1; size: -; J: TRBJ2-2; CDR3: CASSMDRGNTGELFF; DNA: TGCGCCAGCAGCATGGACAGGGGGAACACCGGGGAGCTGTTTTTT
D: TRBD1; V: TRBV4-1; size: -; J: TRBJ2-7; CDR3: CASSQESTGDYEQYF; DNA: TGCGCCAGCAGCCAAGAATCGACAGGGGACTACGAGCAGTACTTC
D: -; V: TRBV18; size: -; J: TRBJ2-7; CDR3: CASSPGGAKDEQYF; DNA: TGTGCCAGCTCACCCGGGGGCGCAAAGGACGAGCAGTACTTC
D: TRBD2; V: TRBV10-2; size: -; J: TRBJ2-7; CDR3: CASSNIRDEGLAGAYEQYF; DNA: TGCGCCAGCAGTAATATCCGGGACGAAGGACTAGCGGGTGCCTACGAGCAGTACTTC
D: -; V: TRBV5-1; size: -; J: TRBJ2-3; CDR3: CASSSDPEDTQYF; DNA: TGCGCCAGCAGCTCTGACCCGGAGGATACGCAGTATTTT
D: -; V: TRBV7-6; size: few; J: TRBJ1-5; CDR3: CASSPLTGIGQPQHF; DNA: TGTGCCAGCAGCCCACTGACAGGAATCGGCCAGCCCCAGCATTTT
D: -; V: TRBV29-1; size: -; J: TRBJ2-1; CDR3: CSVDGNEQFF; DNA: TGCAGCGTTGACGGAAATGAGCAGTTCTTC
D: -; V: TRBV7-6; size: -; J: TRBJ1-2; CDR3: CASSLEAGPWVYGYTF; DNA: TGTGCCAGCAGCTTAGAGGCGGGTCCCTGGGTCTATGGCTACACCTTC
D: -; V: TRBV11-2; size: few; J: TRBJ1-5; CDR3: CASSLAQGPGQPQHF; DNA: TGTGCCAGCAGCTTGGCGCAGGGCCCTGGTCAGCCCCAGCATTTT
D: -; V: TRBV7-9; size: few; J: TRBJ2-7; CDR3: CASSFRTLPYEQYF; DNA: TGTGCCAGCAGCTTCAGGACGTTGCCTTACGAGCAGTACTTC
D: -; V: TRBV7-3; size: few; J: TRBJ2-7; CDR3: CASSLRGGDSYEQYF; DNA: TGTGCCAGCAGCTTACGTGGCGGGGACTCCTACGAGCAGTACTTC
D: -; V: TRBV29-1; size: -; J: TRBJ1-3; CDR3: CSARTLGNTIYF; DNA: TGCAGCGCCCGGACCCTCGGAAACACCATATATTTT
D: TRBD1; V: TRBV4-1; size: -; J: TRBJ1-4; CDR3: CASSQIHDRAEKLFF; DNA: TGCGCCAGCAGCCAAATACATGACAGGGCTGAAAAACTGTTTTTT
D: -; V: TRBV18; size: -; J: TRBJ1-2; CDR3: CASSPPARANYGYTF; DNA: TGTGCCAGCTCACCCCCGGCCAGGGCGAACTATGGCTACACCTTC
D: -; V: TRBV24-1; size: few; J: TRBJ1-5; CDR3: CATSDLQGFYSNQPQHF; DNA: TGTGCCACCAGTGACCTACAGGGATTTTATAGCAATCAGCCCCAGCATTTT
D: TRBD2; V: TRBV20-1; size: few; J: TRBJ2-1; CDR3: CSASGGALDEQFF; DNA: TGCAGTGCTAGCGGGGGGGCCTTGGATGAGCAGTTCTTC
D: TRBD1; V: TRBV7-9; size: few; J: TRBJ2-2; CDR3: CASSPVPLTGVTSGELFF; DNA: TGTGCCAGCAGCCCCGTTCCCCTTACAGGGGTTACCTCCGGGGAGCTGTTTTTT
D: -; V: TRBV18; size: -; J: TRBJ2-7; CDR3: CASSPAGETYEQYF; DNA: TGTGCCAGCTCACCGGCCGGGGAAACCTACGAGCAGTACTTC
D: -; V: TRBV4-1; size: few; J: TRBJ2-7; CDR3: CASSQADGLSADEQYF; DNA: TGCGCCAGCAGCCAGGCGGACGGTTTGAGTGCGGACGAGCAGTACTTC
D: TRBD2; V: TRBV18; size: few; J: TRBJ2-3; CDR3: CASNQLGGGLNTDTQYF; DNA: TGTGCCAGCAATCAACTAGGCGGGGGGTTGAACACAGATACGCAGTATTTT
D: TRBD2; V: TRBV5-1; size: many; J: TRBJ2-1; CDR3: CASRRSGGVSYNEQFF; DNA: TGCGCCAGCAGGCGGAGCGGGGGGGTCTCCTACAATGAGCAGTTCTTC
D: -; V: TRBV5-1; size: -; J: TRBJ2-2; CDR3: CASSLVTAGGELFF; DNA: TGCGCCAGCAGCTTGGTCACGGCCGGCGGGGAGCTGTTTTTT
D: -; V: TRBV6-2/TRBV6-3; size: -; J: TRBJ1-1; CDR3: CASSYLGRGNEAFF; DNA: TGTGCCAGCAGTTACCTCGGACGGGGAAATGAAGCTTTCTTT
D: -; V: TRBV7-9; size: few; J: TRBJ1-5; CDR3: CASSLEGWGDQPQHF; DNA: TGTGCCAGCAGCTTAGAGGGTTGGGGAGATCAGCCCCAGCATTTT